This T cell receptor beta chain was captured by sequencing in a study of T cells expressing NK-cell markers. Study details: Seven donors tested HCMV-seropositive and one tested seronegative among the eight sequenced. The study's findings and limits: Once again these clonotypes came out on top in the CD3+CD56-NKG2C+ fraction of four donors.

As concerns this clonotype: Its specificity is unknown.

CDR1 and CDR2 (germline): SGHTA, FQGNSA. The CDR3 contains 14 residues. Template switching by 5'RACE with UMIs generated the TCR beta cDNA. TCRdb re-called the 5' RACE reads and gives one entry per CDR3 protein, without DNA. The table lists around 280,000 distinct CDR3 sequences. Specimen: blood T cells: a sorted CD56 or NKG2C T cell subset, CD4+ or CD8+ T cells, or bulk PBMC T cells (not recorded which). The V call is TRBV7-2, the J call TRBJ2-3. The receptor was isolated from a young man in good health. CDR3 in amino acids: CASINTRSTDTQYF.